This entry lists 27 T cell receptor beta chains sequenced from one sample in a study of CD8+CD57+ T cells in acquired aplastic anemia. Genomic DNA provided the template from which TCR beta VDJ and CDR3 profiles were obtained. TCRdb re-called the reads with MiXCR, one entry per CDR3 protein. The table shows about 210,000 distinct CDR3 sequences, with approximately 60% occurring only once. The sequenced sample consisted of sorted CD4+, CD8+, or CD8+CD57+ T cells (not recorded which) from PBMCs. These receptors came from a human donor in good health.

The chain couples TRBV12-3 or TRBV12-4 to TRBJ2-5, with D unresolved. CDR3 size: 11 residues. Between the trimmed V and J ends, which lost 8 bases and 4 bases, there was a span of 8 bases. The CDR3: CASGSLETQYF. The DNA of the CDR3 is TGTGCCAGCGGATCATTAGAGACCCAGTACTTC.

The gene calls are TRBV7-2 and TRBJ2-3; D tentatively reads TRBD1 or TRBD2 (6 bases each). The V and J ends lost 4 bases and 1 base respectively, with 12 bases between them. Per the germline V gene, CDR1 is SGHTA and CDR2 is FQGNSA. This CDR3 spans 15 amino acids. In DNA form, the CDR3 reads TGTGCCAGCAGCTACGAACGGGGGCGCACAGATACGCAGTATTTT. Protein: CASSYERGRTDTQYF.

This chain joins TRBV29-1 and TRBJ1-1; the D is unclear. The CDR3 contains 13 residues. Trimming shortened V by 1 base and J by 1 base, and 7 bases separated the two germline ends. Germline lookup yields CDR1 SQVTM and CDR2 ANQGSEA. CDR3 in DNA: TGCAGCGTTGAAGTTTCCCCGAACACTGAAGCTTTCTTT. Translated: CSVEVSPNTEAFF.

The chain employs TRBV20-1 and TRBJ1-2; D remains unclear. V lost 3 bases and J lost 4, with 12 bases in between. CDR1 is DFQATT and CDR2 is SNEGSKA in the germline V gene (reference sequence). The CDR3 is 13 residues long. The CDR3 loop is CSASPHGLYGYTF. In DNA, the CDR3 is TGCAGTGCTAGTCCCCACGGTCTCTATGGCTACACCTTC.

J is TRBJ2-6 and V is TRBV7-9, with TRBD1 matching 10 bases. Trimming took 10 bases from V and 1 from J; bases not matched to a gene: 4. The length of the CDR3 is 15 residues. Germline lookup yields CDR1 SEHNR and CDR2 FQNEAQ (reference sequence). CDR3 sequence (DNA): TGTGCCACCCCGGACAGGGGGTCTGGGGCCAACGTCCTGACTTTC. As protein: CATPDRGSGANVLTF.

This clonotype appeared many times. The chain carries TRBV12-3 or TRBV12-4 and TRBJ1-5, with D uncertain. The CDR3 runs to 12 residues. V was shortened by 6 bases and J by 10 bases, with 13 bases between the two germline ends. The CDR3 spells CASSLDAAPQHF. The CDR3 DNA follows: TGTGCCAGCAGCCTGGATGCGGCTCCCCAGCATTTT.

The sample holds a few counts of this clonotype. The chain couples TRBV19 to TRBJ2-2; D is possibly TRBD2 (6 bases). This CDR3 is 15 amino acids long. CDR1 and CDR2 from the germline V gene are LNHDA and SQIVND (reference sequence). Trimming took 4 bases from V and 3 from J, leaving 12 bases between them. DNA for the CDR3: TGTGCCAGTAGTAACGGCGGGGACCACACCGGGGAGCTGTTTTTT. This sequence encodes CASSNGGDHTGELFF.

This clonotype was detected many times. This rearrangement joins TRBV5-1 to TRBJ1-1; D remains unclear. This CDR3 has 16 amino acids. Trimming removed 0 bases at V and 4 bases at J, with 16 bases between. CDR1 is SGHRS, CDR2 YFSETQ, per germline. The chain's CDR3 is CASSLGNYLGLTEAFF. CDR3 bases: TGCGCCAGCAGCTTGGGTAATTATTTAGGGCTCACTGAAGCTTTCTTT.

The J gene is TRBJ2-7, the V gene TRBV7-9, with 7 bases lining up with TRBD2. CDR1 is SEHNR, CDR2 FQNEAQ, per germline (reference sequence). The J segment lost 6 bases and the V segment lost 3 bases, leaving 8 bases of the junction unmatched. The CDR3 has 14 amino acids. DNA for the CDR3: TGTGCCAGCAGCTTCAGGAGCGGGGTGAGCGAGCAGTACTTC. Protein product: CASSFRSGVSEQYF.

This clonotype was observed a few times. This chain links TRBV10-3 with TRBJ2-2; the match to TRBD2 covers 9 bases. Germline loops: CDR1 ENHRY, CDR2 SYGVKD. The CDR3 is made up of 16 amino acids. Trimming cost V 3 bases and J 7 bases; bases outside gene matches: 9. The CDR3 coding sequence is TGTGCCATCAGTGAAAGTCGCGGGGGGGCCGACGGGGAGCTGTTTTTT. This sequence encodes CAISESRGGADGELFF.

The rearrangement uses TRBV15 and TRBJ1-2; 9 bases are shared with TRBD1. Losses at the gene ends were 2 bases for V and 10 bases for J; bases not matched to a gene: 11. CDR1 is LNHNV and CDR2 is YYDKDF in the germline V gene (reference sequence). The CDR3 has 15 residues. CDR3 sequence (DNA): TGTGCCACCAGCAGAACAGGGGGCGCGAGTGATAACTACACCTTC. As protein: CATSRTGGASDNYTF.

This clonotype was observed once. The rearrangement joins TRBV27 to TRBJ1-6; D unresolved. Trimming took off 4 bases at V and 7 bases at J, with 11 bases between the two ends. The germline CDR1 and CDR2 sequences are MNHEY and SMNVEV (reference sequence). The CDR3 covers 14 residues. CDR3 in DNA: TGTGCCAGCAGTTGGGGAGGGTTAAATTCACCCCTCCACTTT. Residues: CASSWGGLNSPLHF.

The genes are TRBV2 and TRBJ2-1; 13 bases match TRBD2. CDR1 and CDR2 from the germline V gene are SNHLY and FYNNEI. V trimming: 6 bases; J trimming: 9 bases; junction bases outside the gene matches: 14. The CDR3 extends over 17 amino acids. The CDR3 nucleotides are TGTGCCAGCAGAGACCCGGAACTAGCGGGAGGGGAGGGTGAGCAGTTCTTC. It encodes CASRDPELAGGEGEQFF.

The chain carries TRBV20-1 and TRBJ1-2, with no clear D. The V gene lost 7 bases and the J gene lost 8 bases, with 5 bases spanning the gap. This CDR3 is 8 amino acids long. Germline CDR1 is DFQATT and CDR2 is SNEGSKA (reference sequence). CDR3 amino acids: CSGLGYTF. The CDR3 DNA sequence: TGCAGTGGCCTCGGCTACACCTTC.

The chain joins TRBV27 to TRBJ2-1; TRBD2 matches at 9 bases. Losses at the gene ends were 4 bases for V and 5 bases for J; bases not matched to a gene: 12. Germline V gene lookup returns CDR1 MNHEY and CDR2 SMNVEV (reference sequence). The CDR3 is made up of 17 amino acids. The CDR3 DNA sequence: TGTGCCAGCAGTTCTACCCCCGTGGCTAGCGGGGACAATGAGCAGTTCTTC. As protein: CASSSTPVASGDNEQFF.

The chain joins TRBV6-6 to TRBJ2-5; 13 positions match TRBD2. The CDR3 extends over 14 amino acids. V dropped 5 bases and J dropped 4; count of bases not matched to a gene: 1. Germline values: CDR1 MNHNY, CDR2 SVGAGI (reference sequence). Here the CDR3 reads CASSRLAGGETQYF. The CDR3 region has the DNA TGTGCCAGCAGTAGACTAGCGGGGGGAGAGACCCAGTACTTC.

This rearrangement joins TRBV5-1 to TRBJ2-1; 10 bases map to TRBD1. The V and J ends lost 5 bases and 7 bases, in that order; junction bases with no gene match: 9. The CDR3 sequence is 15 residues long. In germline, CDR1 is SGHRS, CDR2 YFSETQ. As DNA, the CDR3 is TGCGCCAGCAGGACTCCTTGGACAGGGGGGAATGAGCAGTTCTTC. Its protein product is CASRTPWTGGNEQFF.

This clonotype came up once. This chain links TRBV25-1 with TRBJ1-2; the D gene is possibly TRBD1 (6 bases). This CDR3 spans 16 amino acids. Per germline, CDR1 MGHDK and CDR2 SYGVNS. Trimming took 4 bases from V and 6 from J, leaving 21 bases between them. The DNA of the CDR3 is TGTGCCAGCAGTGCGGGACAAGAGAGGAGGCGAGATGGCTACACCTTC. As protein: CASSAGQERRRDGYTF.

This clonotype was picked up many times. The chain carries TRBV7-9 and TRBJ2-7; 7 bases are a match to TRBD2. Germline CDR1 and CDR2: SEHNR and FQNEAQ (reference sequence). CDR3 size: 13 residues. The V gene end was trimmed by 5 bases and the J gene end by 4 bases; junction bases not matched to a gene: 5. The CDR3 DNA sequence: TGTGCCAGCAGCCGAACTAGCGCGTACGAGCAGTACTTC. Translating it yields CASSRTSAYEQYF.

In this sample, this clonotype turned up many times. The rearrangement links TRBV9 to TRBJ2-3; D might be TRBD2 (6 bases). This CDR3 comprises 16 residues. Trimming left V 0 bases short and J 0 bases short, with 11 bases between. The V gene's germline CDR1 is SGDLS and CDR2 YYNGEE. For the CDR3, the DNA is TGTGCCAGCAGCGTAGACGGGGGAACTAGCACAGATACGCAGTATTTT. Its protein product is CASSVDGGTSTDTQYF.

This clonotype was observed a single time. This chain connects TRBV19 to TRBJ2-5; 12 nucleotides line up with TRBD1. With V trimmed by 6 bases and J by 5 bases, 7 bases remained unmatched. The CDR3 consists of 15 residues. Germline V lookup: CDR1 LNHDA, CDR2 SQIVND (reference sequence). The CDR3 nucleotides are TGTGCCAGTAGCCTCCGGGACAGGGGGCGCGAGACCCAGTACTTC. Its translation is CASSLRDRGRETQYF.

In the case of this clonotype: The CDR3 end shows no conserved phenylalanine or tryptophan, and so a read error is likely. The DNA is omitted, as the CDR3 cannot be located on it reliably, and the CDR3 follows TCRdb's listing. The chain's CDR3 is CASSVAGG. V gene TRBV11-2 combines with J gene TRBJ1-4. The CDR3 comprises 8 residues, both ends counted. Germline assignment: CDR1 SGHAT and CDR2 FQNNGV.

V gene TRBV29-1 combines with J gene TRBJ1-1, with no clear D. The length of the CDR3 is 12 residues. Germline V lookup: CDR1 SQVTM, CDR2 ANQGSEA. Trimming took off 4 bases at V and 1 base at J, with 7 bases between the two ends. The CDR3 coding sequence is TGCAGCGTTGTTTCTGCGAACACTGAAGCTTTCTTT. Translation: CSVVSANTEAFF.

The rearrangement links TRBV15 to TRBJ2-7; 10 nucleotides align to TRBD1. The V segment lost 2 bases and the J segment 4 bases; nucleotides outside the gene matches: 11. This CDR3 spans 17 amino acids. From germline, CDR1 is LNHNV and CDR2 YYDKDF (reference sequence). This CDR3 reads CATSRPFPGQGPYEQYF. CDR3 sequence (DNA): TGTGCCACCAGCAGACCATTTCCGGGACAGGGGCCGTACGAGCAGTACTTC.

The V gene is TRBV7-2, the J gene TRBJ2-7, with 9 bases that match TRBD1. The V and J ends lost 1 base and 6 bases, in that order; junction bases with no gene match: 4. CDR1 and CDR2 from the germline V gene are SGHTA and FQGNSA. The CDR3 is 14 residues long. The CDR3 region is CASSLVQGAGEQYF. The CDR3 DNA reads TGTGCCAGCAGCTTAGTACAGGGGGCGGGCGAGCAGTACTTC.

This clonotype was recorded a few times. The chain carries TRBV2 and TRBJ2-5; TRBD2 matches at 8 bases. CDR3 size: 13 residues. Per the germline V gene, CDR1 is SNHLY and CDR2 is FYNNEI. The V gene end was trimmed by 5 bases and the J gene end by 7 bases; junction bases not matched to a gene: 6. The CDR3 sequence: CASSSREGGTQYF. As DNA, the CDR3 is TGTGCCAGCAGTTCTCGGGAGGGGGGGACCCAGTACTTC.

This clonotype was picked up one time. Since no conserved phenylalanine or tryptophan closes the CDR3, a read error is the likely cause. The DNA is left out, because the CDR3 cannot be placed on it with certainty; the CDR3 is given as TCRdb lists it. V usage is TRBV7-8 and J usage is TRBJ2-5; TRBD2 is the table's D call, not checked against the DNA. The CDR3 is 9 amino acids long, termini counted. Germline V gene data show CDR1 as SGHVS and CDR2 as FQNEAQ. The CDR3 is CASSTSSTS.